What follows are 27 T cell receptor beta chains derived from one specimen sequenced in a study of Ad26.COV2.S vaccination and SARS-CoV-2 variants. This table comes from immunoSEQ multiplex PCR, and its TCRdb copy is limited to in-frame clones, with some not included. The sample shows roughly 700,000 clones, around 92% of them seen only once. As for treatment: 15 to 20 received Ad26.COV2.S at low or high dose, single or two shots; roughly five received placebo; per-sample allocation not given. Samples analyzed were those drawn on day 63 after the first vaccine or placebo injection. Here the sequenced sample was peripheral blood, taken in a trial of Ad26.COV2.S vaccine versus placebo. These receptors were collected from a person aged 18 to 59 who received the Ad26.COV2.S COVID-19 vaccine or a placebo.

This chain links TRBV7-2 with TRBJ1-4; D is unclear. Germline V gene sequence: CDR1 SGHTA, CDR2 FQGNSA. Trimming took off 5 bases at V and 6 bases at J, with 10 bases between the two ends. The CDR3 is 13 amino acids. CDR3 sequence: CASSQTGYEKLFF. The CDR3 region has the DNA TGTGCCAGCAGCCAGACGGGTTATGAAAAACTGTTTTTT.

J is TRBJ2-7 and V is TRBV10-3; 8 bases are a match to TRBD2. J was trimmed by 5 bases and V by 7 bases; bases with no gene match: 7. Per germline, CDR1 ENHRY and CDR2 SYGVKD. There are 13 residues in the CDR3. The CDR3 region is CAITPAGGNEQYF. Written as DNA, the CDR3 is TGTGCCATCACTCCGGCGGGAGGTAACGAGCAGTACTTC.

This rearrangement joins TRBV27 to TRBJ2-1, with D hard to call. Germline CDR1 is MNHEY and CDR2 is SMNVEV (reference sequence). The CDR3 extends over 13 amino acids. V lost 8 bases and J 3 bases, leaving 11 bases between the germline ends. The CDR3 DNA is TGTGCCAGCGGTACTACTGGCTACAATGAGCAGTTCTTC. Encoded protein: CASGTTGYNEQFF.

The genes are TRBV11-2 and TRBJ2-5, with D perhaps TRBD2 (6 bases). Trimming took off 0 bases at V and 2 bases at J, with 10 bases between the two ends. Germline loops: CDR1 SGHAT, CDR2 FQNNGV. This CDR3 is 15 amino acids long. CDR3 residues: CASSLDQGLQETQYF. CDR3 sequence (DNA): TGTGCCAGCAGCTTAGACCAGGGACTTCAAGAGACCCAGTACTTC.

In this sample, this clone turned up once. The chain is built from TRBV27 and TRBJ1-3, with 7 bases lining up with TRBD1. J was trimmed by 5 bases and V by 8 bases; bases with no gene match: 9. The CDR3 extends over 14 amino acids. Germline V lookup: CDR1 MNHEY, CDR2 SMNVEV (reference sequence). DNA of the CDR3: TGTGCCAGCGGTCGGCAGGGGGACAGAAACACCATATATTTT. Translation gives CASGRQGDRNTIYF.

CDR3 sequence (DNA): TGTGCCAGCGGCTACACAGATACGCAGTATTTT. Translated: CASGYTDTQYF. J is TRBJ2-3 and V is TRBV11-2, with D unclear. The CDR3 sequence is 11 residues long. V dropped 8 bases and J dropped 2 bases, with 5 bases sitting between them. Per germline, CDR1 SGHAT and CDR2 FQNNGV.

The chain has TRBV11-1 and TRBJ1-1; TRBD1 is a possible D gene (6 bases). The CDR3 extends over 12 amino acids. Germline loops: CDR1 SGHAT, CDR2 FQDESV (reference sequence). Trimming shortened V by 5 bases and J by 7 bases, and 11 bases separated the two germline ends. The CDR3 nucleotides are TGTGCCAGCAGCCCCCACAGGGATGAAGCTTTCTTT. It yields the protein CASSPHRDEAFF.

The gene calls are TRBV6-6 and TRBJ2-7; 8 nucleotides align to TRBD1. This CDR3 region has 13 residues. Germline trimming cut 7 bases from V and 5 bases from J; bases unmatched to any gene: 7. Germline lookup yields CDR1 MNHNY and CDR2 SVGAGI (reference sequence). The CDR3 here is CASTYRGSHEQYF. CDR3 DNA: TGTGCCAGCACCTACAGGGGGTCCCACGAGCAGTACTTC.

The chain employs TRBV10-3 and TRBJ2-1, with 7 bases matching TRBD1. Germline-derived CDR1 and CDR2 are ENHRY and SYGVKD. Germline trimming cut 4 bases from V and 9 bases from J; bases unmatched to any gene: 9. This CDR3 spans 14 amino acids. The CDR3: CAISATGVLLEQFF. The CDR3 DNA is TGTGCCATCAGTGCTACAGGGGTGCTCCTTGAGCAGTTCTTC.

CDR3 sequence reads: CASSMDRASEAFF. The CDR3 region has the DNA TGTGCCAGCAGCATGGACAGGGCCTCTGAAGCTTTCTTT. The chain joins TRBV7-9 to TRBJ1-1; 8 nucleotides align to TRBD1. V was pared by 5 bases and J by 6 bases, with 5 bases of the junction left unmatched. The CDR3 is 13 amino acids. From germline, CDR1 is SEHNR and CDR2 FQNEAQ (reference sequence).

As concerns this clone: Within the sample, other DNA sequences also encode this same CDR3. The rearrangement links TRBV18 to TRBJ1-1; D is uncertain. Germline V gene sequence: CDR1 KGHSH, CDR2 LQKENI. This CDR3 contains 13 residues. Trimming stripped 6 bases from V and 1 base from J, with 9 bases between. CDR3 in amino acids: CASSAGENTEAFF. CDR3 sequence (DNA): TGTGCCAGCTCTGCGGGAGAGAACACTGAAGCTTTCTTT. The variable domain in full, with the rest retrieved from reference TRBV18 and TRBJ1-1, is NAGVMQNPRHLVRRRGQEARLRCSPMKGHSHVYWYRQLPEEGLKFMVYLQKENIIDESGMPKERFSAEFPKEGPSILRIQQVVRGDSAAYFCASSAGENTEAFFGQGTRLTVV.

The chain is built from TRBV5-1 and TRBJ2-7; 10 bases match TRBD2. The CDR3 consists of 15 residues. The ends lost 3 bases at V and 4 bases at J; junction bases unmatched: 7. Germline V gives CDR1 SGHRS, CDR2 YFSETQ. The CDR3 DNA sequence: TGCGCCAGCAGCTGGTTGGTAGCGGGAGGTTACGAGCAGTACTTC. This translates into CASSWLVAGGYEQYF.

The chain is built from TRBV29-1 and TRBJ2-1; D is unclear. CDR3 length: 9 amino acids. Between the trimmed V and J ends, which lost 4 bases and 8 bases, there was a span of 3 bases. Germline V gene sequence: CDR1 SQVTM, CDR2 ANQGSEA. Here the CDR3 DNA reads TGCAGCGTTGCAGATGAGCAGTTCTTC. Translated: CSVADEQFF.

The CDR3 reads CASSLGGLAVAGEFF. The CDR3 nucleotides read TGTGCCAGCAGCTTGGGTGGACTAGCGGTCGCAGGGGAGTTCTTC. The chain has TRBV5-4 and TRBJ2-1; 10 nucleotides match TRBD2. This CDR3 region has 15 residues. Germline-derived CDR1 and CDR2 are SGHNT and YYREEE (reference sequence). With V trimmed by 0 bases and J by 14 bases, 11 bases remained unmatched.

The CDR3 loop is CASSGQVTQYF. The CDR3 nucleotides are TGTGCCAGCAGCGGTCAGGTGACCCAGTACTTC. The V gene is TRBV11-2, the J gene TRBJ2-5; D uncertain. Trimming took 5 bases from V and 7 from J, leaving 8 bases between them. This CDR3 has 11 residues. The germline V gene encodes CDR1 SGHAT and CDR2 FQNNGV.

The chain carries TRBV7-2 and TRBJ2-5; possible D gene TRBD1, 5 bases. V was pared by 6 bases and J by 4 bases, with 12 bases between. CDR1 is SGHTA, CDR2 FQGNSA, per germline. The CDR3 runs 13 residues. Here the CDR3 DNA reads TGTGCCAGCAGTCCAGGGTGGGGAGAGACCCAGTACTTC. Amino acids: CASSPGWGETQYF.

V is TRBV10-2 and J is TRBJ2-7, with D perhaps being TRBD1 or TRBD2 (5 bases each). CDR1 and CDR2 from the germline V gene are WSHSY and SAAADI. The V and J ends lost 7 bases and 2 bases respectively, with 12 bases between them. The CDR3 length is 13 residues. The CDR3 loop is CASTVGVTYEQYF. The CDR3 DNA follows: TGCGCCAGCACGGTGGGGGTGACCTACGAGCAGTACTTC.

V is TRBV5-1 and J is TRBJ2-1; D tentatively fits TRBD1 or TRBD2 (5 bases each). This CDR3 spans 13 amino acids. The V and J ends lost 1 base and 8 bases respectively, with 10 bases between them. Germline V gene sequence: CDR1 SGHRS, CDR2 YFSETQ. The CDR3 spells CASSLWGSDEQFF. CDR3 DNA sequence: TGCGCCAGCAGCTTGTGGGGGTCCGATGAGCAGTTCTTC.

The V gene is TRBV2, the J gene TRBJ1-6, with 7 bases fitting TRBD1. The CDR3 has 16 residues. Looked up from germline, CDR1 is SNHLY and CDR2 is FYNNEI. V lost 7 bases to trimming and J lost 0 bases; unmatched junction nucleotides: 6. CDR3 sequence: CASKSDRSSYNSPLHF. Written as DNA, the CDR3 is TGTGCCAGCAAATCGGACAGGAGCTCCTATAATTCACCCCTCCACTTT.

This chain joins TRBV5-1 and TRBJ2-2, with TRBD2 matching over 9 bases. The CDR3 has 16 amino acids. Germline loops: CDR1 SGHRS, CDR2 YFSETQ. The V segment lost 4 bases and the J segment 0 bases; nucleotides outside the gene matches: 4. The CDR3 nucleotides are TGCGCCAGCAGCATAGGACTAGCGACGAACACCGGGGAGCTGTTTTTT. This encodes CASSIGLATNTGELFF.

Only one count was recorded for this clone. The J gene is TRBJ2-3, the V gene TRBV5-1; D might be TRBD2 (6 bases). The ends were cut back, 2 bases at V and 5 bases at J, with 15 bases in the middle. Germline values: CDR1 SGHRS, CDR2 YFSETQ. The CDR3 consists of 15 residues. CDR3 in DNA: TGCGCCAGCAGCTTAACGGGCGGGGTCATAGATACGCAGTATTTT. Its translation: CASSLTGGVIDTQYF.

This clone showed up just a few times. This rearrangement joins TRBV7-9 to TRBJ2-2; 12 positions match TRBD1. Unmatched junction bases numbered 10, after V lost 10 bases and J lost 7 bases. The CDR3 runs to 15 residues. The V gene's germline CDR1 is SEHNR and CDR2 FQNEAQ (reference sequence). The CDR3 region has the DNA TGTGCCACGGACCGGGACAGGGGGCGTAACGGGGAGCTGTTTTTT. This sequence encodes CATDRDRGRNGELFF.

Written as DNA, the CDR3 is TGTGCCAGCAGTGAACCGGCAGGACAGCTTAATGAAAAACTGTTTTTT. Amino acids: CASSEPAGQLNEKLFF. This rearrangement joins TRBV6-1 to TRBJ1-4; possibly TRBD1 for D (6 bases). The CDR3 loop spans 16 amino acids. CDR1 and CDR2 (germline): MNHNS, SASEGT. Trimming pared 2 bases from V and 4 bases from J, leaving 14 bases between.

This chain joins TRBV3-1 (or the pseudogene TRBV3-2) and TRBJ1-1, with D unresolved. V was clipped by 1 base and J by 6 bases, with 12 bases between them. Germline loops: CDR1 LGHDT, CDR2 YNNKEL (reference sequence). This CDR3 spans 14 amino acids. This CDR3 is CASSQGAAEAEAFF. CDR3 DNA sequence: TGTGCCAGCAGCCAAGGGGCGGCGGAAGCTGAAGCTTTCTTT.

Only one count was recorded for this clone. The chain recombines TRBV5-4 with TRBJ1-2, with 9 bases matching TRBD1. This CDR3 is built from 13 residues. The V segment lost 6 bases and the J segment 5 bases; nucleotides outside the gene matches: 5. Germline V gene sequence: CDR1 SGHNT, CDR2 YYREEE (reference sequence). This chain's CDR3 is CASTRDRVYGYTF. CDR3 DNA sequence: TGTGCCAGCACCCGGGACAGGGTTTATGGCTACACCTTC.

With respect to this clone: In the same sample, other DNA sequences code for this CDR3. V gene TRBV12-3 or TRBV12-4 combines with J gene TRBJ1-6, with D uncertain. CDR3 length: 11 residues. Trimming left V 3 bases short and J 9 bases short, with 3 bases between. CDR3 sequence reads: CASSFGSPLHF. For the CDR3, the DNA is TGTGCCAGCAGTTTCGGTTCACCCCTCCACTTT.

The chain recombines TRBV27 with TRBJ1-2, with TRBD1 matching 9 bases. Losses at the gene ends were 3 bases for V and 5 bases for J; bases not matched to a gene: 1. The CDR3 covers 13 residues. CDR1 and CDR2 (germline): MNHEY, SMNVEV (reference sequence). For the CDR3, the DNA is TGTGCCAGCAGTTTGGACAGGGGATATGGCTACACCTTC. Protein sequence: CASSLDRGYGYTF.